A single T cell receptor (beta chain) is shown here with its context. Sequenced by immunoSEQ multiplex PCR; TCRdb stores in-frame clones only, minus some. The table lists 120,000 to 150,000 clones, 94% of them singletons. These data belong to a study of control samples from healthy donors and cancer patients. V was pared by 8 bases and J by 7 bases, with 20 bases between. CDR3 length equals 14 residues. Germline lookup yields CDR1 SEHNR and CDR2 FQNEAQ (reference sequence). The TCR sequence derives from a man aged 40-55 years in good health. The rearrangement joins TRBV7-9 to TRBJ1-1, with D possibly being TRBD1 (6 bases). Sequenced input: blood. CDR3 region: CASVNMGAPNEAFF. The CDR3 region has the DNA TGTGCCAGCGTAAATATGGGGGCCCCCAATGAAGCTTTCTTT.